This T cell receptor (beta chain) was retrieved from a study of a mutant IDH1 vaccine in newly diagnosed glioma. Study context: Beforehand, treatment had been radiotherapy, temozolomide, or both; the majority received both. Study-level results: The study observed vaccine-induced immune responses in 93.3% of patients. Top-clonotype changes in peripheral T cells seemed unrelated to pseudoprogression.

As regards this clone: Its specificity is unknown.

Time point indicated: week 11, during vaccination. A single vaccine dose contained 300 ug of mutant IDH1 20-mer peptide, and topical imiquimod was used with it. The germline V gene encodes CDR1 SGHNT and CDR2 YYREEE (reference sequence). The CDR3 has 12 amino acids. V lost 0 bases, J lost 5 bases, and 6 bases lay in between. Libraries were prepared by immunoSEQ multiplex PCR; TCRdb keeps only in-frame clonotypes and omits some of them. This sample yields tens of thousands of clones, of which roughly 84% are seen a single time; around 2.4% belongs to the top ten. This TCR came from a man aged 35-49 years with glioma. Sequencing was performed on PBMCs, taken from a glioma patient whose treatment included an IDH1 peptide vaccine. The V and J genes are TRBV5-4 and TRBJ2-7, with a possible D match to TRBD1 (5 bases). CDR3 bases: TGTGCCAGCAGCTTGGGGGGCGACGAGCAGTACTTC. Residues: CASSLGGDEQYF.